These T cell receptor beta chains were read from a single sample in a study of OX40 agonist ivuxolimab in advanced cancers. Some clones are missing from TCRdb's copy, which holds only in-frame ones; the method was immunoSEQ multiplex PCR. The repertoire holds over 55,000 clones, with 65% to 85% as singletons. Sequences were derived from CD4+ or CD8+ T cells sorted from blood, sampled in a trial of the OX40 agonist ivuxolimab. These receptors were collected from an adult with an advanced solid tumor such as melanoma, head and neck, liver or kidney cancer. The CDR3 runs from the conserved cysteine through the conserved F or W. Each record gives: CDR3 protein, CDR3 DNA, clone size, D gene, J gene, V gene. The D gene is left open where the match is weak. The listing skips clone size in some rows; elsewhere it reads once, few, many or a size class.

CAWSPGTEYSPLHF TGTGCCTGGAGCCCGGGGACAGAATACTCACCCCTCCACTTT . TRBD1 TRBJ1-6 TRBV30
CASTPSRGTEAFF TGTGCCAGCACCCCCAGCCGGGGGACTGAAGCTTTCTTT . . TRBJ1-1 TRBV7-2
CASSKVSLGGANVLTF TGCGCCAGCAGCAAGGTCTCCCTCGGAGGGGCCAACGTCCTGACTTTC . . TRBJ2-6 TRBV5-1
CASSLPGGGSYEQYF TGTGCCAGCAGTCTCCCTGGCGGAGGGTCGTACGAGCAGTACTTC . . TRBJ2-7 TRBV27
CASSREGTLTGELFF TGTGCCAGCAGCCGGGAGGGTACCCTCACCGGGGAGCTGTTTTTT . TRBD2 TRBJ2-2 TRBV9
CASSLSGQGSQPQHF TGTGCCAGCAGTTTATCGGGACAGGGAAGTCAGCCCCAGCATTTT once TRBD1 TRBJ1-5 TRBV27
CASTQVALGTEAFF TGTGCCAGCACTCAGGTCGCTTTGGGCACTGAAGCTTTCTTT . . TRBJ1-1 TRBV6-5
CASSQGQGVTGELFF TGTGCCAGCAGCCAGGGACAGGGTGTAACCGGGGAGCTGTTTTTT . TRBD1 TRBJ2-2 TRBV7-3
CASSVARSGNTIYF TGTGCCAGCAGCGTAGCGCGCTCTGGAAACACCATATATTTT . . TRBJ1-3 TRBV9
CASSRDRVNTGELFF TGTGCCAGCTCAAGGGACAGGGTGAACACCGGGGAGCTGTTTTTT . TRBD1 TRBJ2-2 TRBV18
CASSSRGVADTQYF TGTGCCAGCAGCTCAAGGGGGGTGGCAGATACGCAGTATTTT . . TRBJ2-3 TRBV9
CASSHIGTGGSKGYTF TGTGCCAGCAGCCATATTGGGACAGGGGGTTCGAAGGGCTACACCTTC . TRBD1 TRBJ1-2 TRBV14
CASSYQGRLDTEAFF TGTGCCAGCAGCTACCAGGGGAGGTTAGACACTGAAGCTTTCTTT . . TRBJ1-1 TRBV7-2
CASSLSLAVQETQYF TGCGCCAGCAGCTTGTCGCTAGCGGTCCAAGAGACCCAGTACTTC . TRBD2 TRBJ2-5 TRBV5-1
CASRIRQGLTEAFF TGTGCCAGTAGAATAAGACAGGGGTTAACTGAAGCTTTCTTT . TRBD1 TRBJ1-1 TRBV19
CASSPFGGGDTEAFF TGTGCCAGCTCACCATTCGGGGGTGGGGACACTGAAGCTTTCTTT few . TRBJ1-1 TRBV18
CASSPRVGLDTEAFF TGTGCCAGCAGCCCCCGGGTAGGGTTAGACACTGAAGCTTTCTTT once . TRBJ1-1 TRBV9
CASRPSGQGGQYF TGTGCCAGCAGACCGTCCGGACAGGGTGGGCAGTACTTC . TRBD1 TRBJ2-7 TRBV6-5
CASSESTGQGLGTDTQYF TGTGCCAGCAGTGAATCAACAGGACAGGGGCTTGGCACAGATACGCAGTATTTT . TRBD1 TRBJ2-3 TRBV6-1
CASSLAGTSGNTIYF TGCGCCAGCAGCTTGGCAGGAACTTCTGGAAACACCATATATTTT few . TRBJ1-3 TRBV5-1
CASRKSPSKSTDTQYF TGTGCCAGCAGAAAGAGTCCTAGTAAATCCACAGATACGCAGTATTTT . . TRBJ2-3 TRBV2
CASSTGATNQPQHF TGTGCCAGCAGTACAGGGGCTACAAATCAGCCCCAGCATTTT once TRBD1 TRBJ1-5 TRBV6-6
CASSRATGANEQYF TGTGCCAGCAGTCGGGCGACGGGGGCTAACGAGCAGTACTTC . . TRBJ2-7 TRBV6-5
CATSRFGAAYGYTF TGTGCCACCAGCAGATTTGGGGCCGCGTATGGCTACACCTTC . . TRBJ1-2 TRBV15
CASRPGTSAGEQFF TGTGCCAGTCGGCCGGGGACTAGCGCGGGGGAGCAGTTCTTC . TRBD2 TRBJ2-1 TRBV2
CASSLGQGSRQPQHF TGTGCCAGCAGTTTAGGACAGGGGAGCCGCCAGCCCCAGCATTTT . TRBD1 TRBJ1-5 TRBV6-6
CASSLALTGEADTQYF TGCGCCAGCAGCTTGGCCCTTACGGGAGAGGCAGATACGCAGTATTTT . . TRBJ2-3 TRBV5-1
CASSYGRGSPRETQYF TGTGCCAGCAGTTACGGCAGGGGGAGCCCCCGGGAGACCCAGTACTTC . TRBD1 TRBJ2-5 TRBV6-5
CASSLTNRGGQETQYF TGTGCCAGCAGCTTAACGAATAGGGGGGGGCAAGAGACCCAGTACTTC . . TRBJ2-5 TRBV7-9
CAWGAGRENSPLHF TGTGCCTGGGGGGCCGGGCGCGAAAATTCACCCCTCCACTTT . . TRBJ1-6 TRBV30
CASMGAGVSYEQYF TGTGCCAGCATGGGAGCGGGGGTCTCCTACGAGCAGTACTTC . TRBD2 TRBJ2-7 TRBV27
CASSLIRGATDTQYF TGTGCCAGCAGCTTAATTCGAGGGGCCACAGATACGCAGTATTTT . . TRBJ2-3 TRBV7-3
CASSSSRTSGNTIYF TGTGCCAGCAGTTCATCCCGGACAAGCGGAAACACCATATATTTT . . TRBJ1-3 TRBV27
CASSLELAGGGTEAFF TGTGCCAGCAGCTTAGAGTTAGCAGGGGGCGGTACTGAAGCTTTCTTT . TRBD1 TRBJ1-1 TRBV7-3
CASSSGQVETQYF TGTGCCAGCAGCTCGGGACAGGTAGAGACCCAGTACTTC . TRBD1 TRBJ2-5 TRBV7-8
CASSQGGPRDTEAFF TGTGCCAGCAGCCAGGGGGGGCCTAGGGACACTGAAGCTTTCTTT . TRBD1 TRBJ1-1 TRBV11-2
CATRDSPSGANVLTF TGTGCCACCAGGGACAGTCCCTCTGGGGCCAACGTCCTGACTTTC . TRBD1 TRBJ2-6 TRBV10-3
CASSADRGLPNSGNTIYF TGTGCCAGCAGCGCGGACAGGGGCCTACCGAACTCTGGAAACACCATATATTTT . TRBD1 TRBJ1-3 TRBV9
CASGPQQETQYF TGTGCCAGCGGCCCCCAACAAGAGACCCAGTACTTC . . TRBJ2-5 TRBV11-2
CASSAGLAFYNEQFF TGTGCCAGCAGCGCGGGACTAGCGTTCTACAATGAGCAGTTCTTC . TRBD2 TRBJ2-1 TRBV9
CAWSSQGGEKLFF TGTGCCTGGAGTAGTCAGGGTGGAGAAAAACTGTTTTTT few . TRBJ1-4 TRBV30
CASSRQGAMGNQPQHF TGTGCCAGCAGCCGACAGGGGGCCATGGGCAATCAGCCCCAGCATTTT once TRBD1 TRBJ1-5 TRBV2
CASSLRTGLEAFF TGTGCCAGTAGTCTCCGGACAGGCCTTGAAGCTTTCTTT once TRBD1 TRBJ1-1 TRBV19
CASSSYVYQNTGELFF TGTGCCAGCAGCTCATACGTCTACCAGAACACCGGGGAGCTGTTTTTT . . TRBJ2-2 TRBV13
CASSTVTFTDTQYF TGTGCCAGCAGCACCGTTACATTCACAGATACGCAGTATTTT . . TRBJ2-3 TRBV7-9
CASSQLRAPSGLNTEAFF TGTGCCAGCAGCCAACTGAGGGCACCCTCCGGGCTGAACACTGAAGCTTTCTTT . . TRBJ1-1 TRBV16
CAISESESSYEQYF TGTGCCATCAGTGAGTCGGAGTCCTCCTACGAGCAGTACTTC . . TRBJ2-7 TRBV10-3
CAWKRGGAGTFYEQYF TGTGCCTGGAAACGGGGCGGGGCCGGGACATTCTACGAGCAGTACTTC few . TRBJ2-7 TRBV30
CASTNYRGVAYEQYF TGTGCCAGCACCAACTACAGGGGGGTGGCCTACGAGCAGTACTTC . TRBD1 TRBJ2-7 TRBV6-5
CASSLVKALTGNTIYF TGTGCCAGCAGCTTAGTAAAGGCCCTCACTGGAAACACCATATATTTT . . TRBJ1-3 TRBV7-8
CASSLTSPSEAFF TGTGCCAGCAGCTTAACAAGCCCCTCCGAAGCTTTCTTT few . TRBJ1-1 TRBV7-3
CASSRGDRVVTEAFF TGTGCCAGCAGTCGCGGGGATCGAGTCGTCACTGAAGCTTTCTTT . . TRBJ1-1 TRBV6-1
CAGTTRQAYGYTF TGTGCCGGAACGACGAGGCAGGCTTATGGCTACACCTTC . . TRBJ1-2 TRBV30
CASSISGTFGEQYF TGTGCCAGCAGCATATCCGGGACCTTCGGCGAGCAGTACTTC . . TRBJ2-7 TRBV9